This passage covers 25 T cell receptor beta chains from one sample sequenced in a study of cytomegalovirus exposure and HLA in healthy donors. The protocol was immunoSEQ multiplex PCR, while the TCRdb copy is restricted to in-frame clones and leaves out a portion. The sample lists tens of thousands of clones; around 96% were seen once. The specimen sequenced was PBMCs. The receptors stem from a young woman in good health and CMV-seronegative.

Here the CDR3 DNA reads TGTGCCATCAGGGGCGGGGGCAGGGATACGCAGTATTTT. Its translation: CAIRGGGRDTQYF. V gene TRBV10-3 combines with J gene TRBJ2-3; tentative D call: TRBD2 (7 bases). V lost 6 bases and J lost 6, with 13 bases in between. Germline V gene lookup returns CDR1 ENHRY and CDR2 SYGVKD. The CDR3 spans 13 residues.

The chain links TRBV29-1 to TRBJ1-1; a weak D match, TRBD1 (6 bases). Germline V lookup: CDR1 SQVTM, CDR2 ANQGSEA. V lost 7 bases, J lost 4 bases, and 13 bases lay in between. The CDR3 loop spans 12 amino acids. The CDR3 spells CSAGGHGTEAFF. The CDR3 coding sequence is TGCAGCGCGGGGGGCCACGGCACTGAAGCTTTCTTT.

This clone was recorded only once. The gene calls are TRBV5-6 and TRBJ2-7; D possibly corresponds to TRBD1 (6 bases). Germline lookup yields CDR1 SGHDT and CDR2 YYEEEE. The V and J ends lost 3 bases and 2 bases respectively, with 9 bases between them. The CDR3 sequence is 13 residues long. The CDR3 loop is CASSSQGTYEQYF. In DNA form, the CDR3 reads TGTGCCAGCAGCTCCCAGGGGACCTACGAGCAGTACTTC.

The CDR3 region has the DNA TGTGCCAGTAGTATAGGTGGCACAACTAATGAAAAACTGTTTTTT. Its protein product is CASSIGGTTNEKLFF. The chain has TRBV19 and TRBJ1-4; D is uncertain. Germline CDR1 is LNHDA and CDR2 is SQIVND (reference sequence). This CDR3 has 15 amino acids. Trimming stripped 1 base from V and 0 bases from J, with 6 bases between.

V is TRBV27 and J is TRBJ1-2; 8 bases are shared with TRBD1. CDR1 is MNHEY, CDR2 SMNVEV, per germline (reference sequence). After removal of 5 bases from V and 5 bases from J, the junction contained 7 bases not matched to a gene. This CDR3 has 14 amino acids. Written as DNA, the CDR3 is TGTGCCAGCAGTCCCCGGACAGGGTCGTATGGCTACACCTTC. It yields the protein CASSPRTGSYGYTF.

V and J are TRBV28 and TRBJ2-7; the D gene is possibly TRBD1 (6 bases). Germline CDR1 reads MDHEN; CDR2 reads SYDVKM. The CDR3 runs 12 residues. V lost 9 bases and J lost 6, with 15 bases in between. The CDR3 loop is CARGTGTREQYF. Here the CDR3 DNA reads TGTGCCAGAGGAACCGGGACACGCGAGCAGTACTTC.

The chain links TRBV6-5 to TRBJ2-7; 8 bases map to TRBD1. The J segment lost 4 bases and the V segment lost 2 bases, leaving 4 bases of the junction unmatched. This CDR3 contains 14 residues. Germline assignment: CDR1 MNHEY and CDR2 SVGAGI. The CDR3 protein is CASSYRDRPYEQYF. The CDR3 DNA is TGTGCCAGCAGTTACCGGGACAGGCCATACGAGCAGTACTTC.

V gene TRBV7-6 combines with J gene TRBJ2-1, with 15 bases lining up with TRBD2. The germline V gene encodes CDR1 SGHVS and CDR2 FNYEAQ. The CDR3 is 20 residues long. The V and J ends lost 4 bases and 0 bases, in that order; junction bases with no gene match: 10. DNA of the CDR3: TGTGCCAGCAGCTCTAGTCTGGGACTAGCGGGGGGAGGCTCCTACAATGAGCAGTTCTTC. Amino acid sequence: CASSSSLGLAGGGSYNEQFF. Looking up the rest from reference TRBV7-6 and TRBJ2-1 gives the full variable domain: GAGVSQSPRYKVTKRGQDVALRCDPISGHVSLYWYRQALGQGPEFLTYFNYEAQQDKSGLPNDRFSAERPEGSISTLTIQRTEQRDSAMYRCASSSSLGLAGGGSYNEQFFGPGTRLTVL.

V and J are TRBV19 and TRBJ2-7; TRBD1 aligns across 7 bases. There are 12 residues in the CDR3. Germline CDR1 LNHDA, CDR2 SQIVND (reference sequence). V dropped 4 bases and J dropped 10; count of bases not matched to a gene: 7. The CDR3 spells CASSTRDSAQYF. The CDR3 nucleotides are TGTGCCAGTAGTACCAGGGACAGCGCTCAGTACTTC.

On this clone itself: The identical CDR3 is also encoded by other nucleotide sequences in the sample. The J gene is TRBJ2-7, the V gene TRBV7-2; 10 bases line up with TRBD2. Trimming took 1 base from V and 2 from J; bases not matched to a gene: 5. CDR1 and CDR2 from the germline V gene are SGHTA and FQGNSA. The CDR3 is 16 residues long. The CDR3 bases are TGTGCCAGCAGCTTAGGGGGAGCGGGAGGGGCCTACGAGCAGTACTTC. Amino acids: CASSLGGAGGAYEQYF. Drawing the rest from reference TRBV7-2 and TRBJ2-7, the complete variable domain is GAGVSQSPSNKVTEKGKDVELRCDPISGHTALYWYRQSLGQGLEFLIYFQGNSAPDKSGLPSDRFSAERTGGSVSTLTIQRTQQEDSAVYLCASSLGGAGGAYEQYFGPGTRLTVT.

The CDR3 bases are TGTGCCAGCGACGGACAGCGCCAAGAGACCCAGTACTTC. Its protein is CASDGQRQETQYF. V is TRBV6-1 and J is TRBJ2-5; maybe TRBD1 (6 bases). The germline gives CDR1 MNHNS, CDR2 SASEGT. The CDR3 is 13 amino acids. Trimming removed 8 bases from V and 1 base from J, with 11 bases in between.

This clone has just a few counts. This rearrangement joins TRBV4-3 to TRBJ1-3; D might be TRBD1 (5 bases). The ends were cut back, 1 base at V and 0 bases at J, with 13 bases in the middle. CDR1 and CDR2 from the germline V gene are LGHNA and YSLEER. The CDR3 loop spans 17 amino acids. This chain's CDR3 is CASSQGGLPSSGNTIYF. CDR3 bases: TGCGCCAGCAGCCAAGGGGGACTTCCAAGCTCTGGAAACACCATATATTTT.

The chain couples TRBV7-2 to TRBJ2-3, with TRBD2 matching over 11 bases. The CDR3 covers 15 residues. Per germline, CDR1 SGHTA and CDR2 FQGNSA. V dropped 5 bases and J dropped 8; count of bases not matched to a gene: 9. Here the CDR3 DNA reads TGTGCCAGCAGCGAAAGTTTAGCGGGAGGGGGTACGCAGTATTTT. It translates to CASSESLAGGGTQYF.

The chain links TRBV12-1 to TRBJ2-1; the table assigns TRBD1, which was not confirmed against the DNA. TRBV12-1 is listed as a pseudogene. This CDR3 has 15 residues. This CDR3 is CASSFTTGGADEQFF. The CDR3 DNA sequence: TGTGCCAGCAGCTTTACGACAGGGGGTGCGGATGAGCAGTTCTTC.

The genes are TRBV20-1 and TRBJ2-5; tentative D call: TRBD2 (6 bases). Deletions cut 3 bases from V and 11 bases from J, with 10 bases between. The germline gives CDR1 DFQATT, CDR2 SNEGSKA (reference sequence). The CDR3 is made up of 10 amino acids. The CDR3 protein is CSASGRGQYF. The DNA of the CDR3 is TGCAGTGCTAGTGGGCGGGGACAGTACTTC.

The CDR3 reads CASSLADRVTDTQYF. The CDR3 coding sequence is TGCGCCAGCAGCTTGGCGGACAGGGTTACAGATACGCAGTATTTT. This sequence joins TRBV5-1 and TRBJ2-3; the match to TRBD1 covers 8 bases. V lost 0 bases, J lost 3 bases, and 3 bases stayed unmatched. The CDR3 runs to 15 residues. Germline V lookup: CDR1 SGHRS, CDR2 YFSETQ.

This clone was counted once. This rearrangement joins TRBV25-1 to TRBJ1-3, with D perhaps TRBD1 (5 bases). The CDR3 spans 17 residues. V dropped 4 bases and J dropped 0 bases, with 16 bases sitting between them. CDR1 and CDR2 from the germline V gene are MGHDK and SYGVNS. CDR3 sequence (DNA): TGTGCCAGCAGTGTCGGGGAGGGACCCCCCTCTGGAAACACCATATATTTT. This translates into CASSVGEGPPSGNTIYF.

The V gene is TRBV5-1, the J gene TRBJ2-1; no definite D call. Germline V CDR1 and CDR2: SGHRS, YFSETQ. This CDR3 comprises 18 residues. The V end lost 0 bases, the J end lost 0 bases, and 16 bases lay between the germline ends. CDR3 in amino acids: CASSLGLLARSSYNEQFF. The CDR3 DNA is TGCGCCAGCAGCTTGGGGTTGTTGGCCAGAAGCTCCTACAATGAGCAGTTCTTC.

This chain connects TRBV2 to TRBJ2-3; 10 bases agree with TRBD2. V lost 7 bases to trimming and J lost 3 bases; unmatched junction nucleotides: 4. The CDR3 loop spans 14 amino acids. Germline-derived CDR1 and CDR2 are SNHLY and FYNNEI. CDR3 in DNA: TGTGCCAGCACCCCAGCGGGAGGGACAGATACGCAGTATTTT. Translated, it gives CASTPAGGTDTQYF.

The chain recombines TRBV5-6 with TRBJ1-1; 9 nucleotides align to TRBD1. Germline assignment: CDR1 SGHDT and CDR2 YYEEEE. V lost 0 bases to trimming and J lost 11 bases; unmatched junction nucleotides: 2. The length of the CDR3 is 12 residues. This CDR3 is CASSLGQGGAFF. CDR3 sequence (DNA): TGTGCCAGCAGCTTGGGACAGGGGGGTGCTTTCTTT.

CDR3 in DNA: TGTGCCAGCAGTTTAGTCAACAGGGCACCCTACGAGCAGTACTTC. Protein sequence: CASSLVNRAPYEQYF. The V call is TRBV27, the J call TRBJ2-7; tentative D call: TRBD1 (6 bases). The CDR3 length is 15 residues. Germline V lookup: CDR1 MNHEY, CDR2 SMNVEV (reference sequence). V was clipped by 2 bases and J by 2 bases, with 13 bases between them.

This clone was observed a single time. The chain combines TRBV2 with TRBJ1-4, with D perhaps matching TRBD1 (6 bases). Trimming removed 5 bases from V and 7 bases from J, with 17 bases in between. CDR3 length: 15 residues. The V gene's germline CDR1 is SNHLY and CDR2 FYNNEI. The DNA of the CDR3 is TGTGCCAGCAGTCCCGGGGGGCCAGGGGTTGAAAAACTGTTTTTT. This sequence encodes CASSPGGPGVEKLFF.

The V and J genes are TRBV19 and TRBJ2-6, with a possible D match to TRBD2 (5 bases). The CDR3 covers 15 residues. Germline CDR1 LNHDA, CDR2 SQIVND (reference sequence). The V gene lost 4 bases and the J gene lost 0 bases, with 7 bases spanning the gap. The CDR3 region has the DNA TGTGCCAGTAGTAGGGGAGCCTCTGGGGCCAACGTCCTGACTTTC. Translating it yields CASSRGASGANVLTF.

The chain uses TRBV5-1 and TRBJ1-1; maybe TRBD1 (5 bases). The CDR3 consists of 15 residues. The ends were cut back, 0 bases at V and 1 base at J, with 10 bases in the middle. From germline, CDR1 is SGHRS and CDR2 YFSETQ. In DNA, the CDR3 is TGCGCCAGCAGCTTGGCCGGCAGGGAGAACACTGAAGCTTTCTTT. The encoded protein is CASSLAGRENTEAFF.

V usage is TRBV15 and J usage is TRBJ2-6; TRBD1 agrees at 7 bases. The germline CDR1 and CDR2 sequences are LNHNV and YYDKDF (reference sequence). CDR3 length: 16 amino acids. With 4 bases clipped from V and 0 bases from J, the junction kept 3 bases outside the gene matches. The CDR3 spells CATSTAGGSGANVLTF. The DNA of the CDR3 is TGTGCCACCAGCACCGCAGGGGGCTCTGGGGCCAACGTCCTGACTTTC.